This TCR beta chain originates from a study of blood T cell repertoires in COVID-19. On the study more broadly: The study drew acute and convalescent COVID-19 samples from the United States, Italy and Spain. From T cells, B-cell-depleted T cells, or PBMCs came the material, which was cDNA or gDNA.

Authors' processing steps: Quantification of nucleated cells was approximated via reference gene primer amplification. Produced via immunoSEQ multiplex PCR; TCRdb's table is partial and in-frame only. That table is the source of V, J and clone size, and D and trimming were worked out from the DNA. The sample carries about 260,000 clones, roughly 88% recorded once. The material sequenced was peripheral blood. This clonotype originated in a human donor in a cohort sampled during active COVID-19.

The CDR3, as DNA: TGTGCCAGCAGCGCCAGGACAGGCGACGCTGAAGCTTTCTTT. Translated, it gives CASSARTGDAEAFF. The rearrangement links TRBV9 to TRBJ1-1, with 7 bases aligning to TRBD1. The CDR3 is 14 amino acids. CDR1 is SGDLS and CDR2 is YYNGEE in the germline V gene. V gave up 3 bases and J gave up 6 bases; unmatched junction bases: 8. Filled out from reference TRBV9 and TRBJ1-1, the complete variable domain reads DSGVTQTPKHLITATGQRVTLRCSPRSGDLSVYWYQQSLDQGLQFLIQYYNGEERAKGNILERFSAQQFPDLHSELNLSSLELGDSALYFCASSARTGDAEAFFGQGTRLTVV.